This entry describes one TCR beta chain. What it binds is not known. The CDR3 runs 18 residues. Germline V gene sequence: CDR1 MGHRA, CDR2 YSYEKL. Unmatched junction bases numbered 13, after V lost 1 base and J lost 4 bases. The entry originates in a study of cytomegalovirus exposure and HLA in healthy donors. Study conclusions and caveats: TCR beta V- and J-gene trimming, according to a later analysis, was linked to a missense DCLRE1C variant.

It was healthy bone marrow donors who served as donors. 13 Jbeta primers and 60 Vbeta primers were used for the PCR. Data came from immunoSEQ multiplex PCR; TCRdb stores just in-frame clones and leaves some out. Among some 150,000 clones listed, 60% to 80% were seen once. The clonotype was recovered from a man aged 25 to 45 in good health and CMV-seropositive. The gene calls are TRBV4-1 and TRBJ2-1; 7 bases line up with TRBD1. Sequenced material: PBMCs. In DNA, the CDR3 is TGCGCCAGCAGCCAAGGTTTATCGTCGGGACAGAGATACAATGAGCAGTTCTTC. Encoded protein: CASSQGLSSGQRYNEQFF.